The sequence of this T cell receptor beta chain was determined in a study of T-cell memory formation after mild COVID-19. This clonotype was detected many times. TCRdb called the 5' RACE reads again in MiXCR, with one record for every CDR3 protein. The table has about 340,000 distinct CDR3 sequences, 10% to 15% seen once. The origin of this receptor is a young man who had mild COVID-19 (a few samples of this study predate the infection). Cell type and time point are not known. Sequenced input: PBMCs or a T cell subset sorted from them (not recorded which).

The CDR3 loop is CASRTPGLLREQFF. DNA of the CDR3: TGTGCCAGCAGGACCCCGGGACTGCTGCGAGAGCAGTTCTTC. The chain joins TRBV28 to TRBJ2-1; D perhaps matches TRBD2 (6 bases). The CDR3 length is 14 residues. The V gene lost 6 bases and the J gene lost 10 bases, with 19 bases spanning the gap. Looked up from germline, CDR1 is MDHEN and CDR2 is SYDVKM.